This T cell receptor beta chain emerged from a study of cytomegalovirus exposure and HLA in healthy donors. Study-wide findings and caveats: Earlier findings revealed that most TCR beta V segments proved productive either about 87% or about 30% of the time. Later analysis reportedly placed an Asian-associated ancestry cluster below the roughly 690-donor mean in N-insertions. In a later analysis, compared with equally common non-associated chains, HLA-associated beta chains were more expanded. Overall, approximately 180 TCR beta chains were annotated as cytomegalovirus-associated.

This PCR relied on a set of 60 Vbeta primers and 13 Jbeta primers. TCRdb's copy holds only in-frame clones and misses some; the assay was immunoSEQ multiplex PCR. This table has tens of thousands of clones, roughly 63% appearing once. Note on this clone: Its antigen is currently unknown. The junction does not match germline at one end; this may be a read error.

The CDR3 covers 15 residues. In germline, CDR1 is MGHRA, CDR2 YSYEKL. The receptor was derived from a woman in her forties or fifties in good health and CMV-seropositive. The chain uses TRBV4-1 and TRBJ1-5; possibly TRBD1 for D (5 bases). Sequences were obtained from PBMCs. CDR3 bases: TGTGCCAGCAGCCAAGGGGAGTATAGCAATCAGCCCCAGCATTTT. It codes for CASSQGEYSNQPQHF.